A selection of T cell receptor beta chains follows, all from one sample in a study of CD8+ T cells in alopecia areata. TCRdb's copy holds only in-frame clones and misses some; the assay was immunoSEQ multiplex PCR. Of more than 150,000 clones detected, 55% to 70% appear once; the ten largest clones hold approximately 3.5%. The source material was CD4+ T cells sorted from blood, sampled at week 4, from a patient treated with tofacitinib. The receptors were sampled from a human donor with alopecia areata. The CDR3 runs from the conserved cysteine through the conserved F or W. D genes are given only for firm matches. Not every row has a clone size; where given, it reads once, few, many or a size class.

TRBJ1-6 | - | TRBV6-1 | - | CASSAVGGNSPLHF | TGTGCCAGCAGCGCTGTGGGGGGGAATTCACCCCTCCACTTT
TRBJ2-1 | TRBD1 | TRBV19 | few | CASSIGQGVTNEQFF | TGTGCCAGTAGTATAGGGCAGGGGGTGACGAATGAGCAGTTCTTC
TRBJ2-1 | - | TRBV5-4 | - | CASSFPGYTDNEQFF | TGTGCCAGCAGCTTCCCGGGGTATACGGACAATGAGCAGTTCTTC
TRBJ2-3 | - | TRBV5-1 | - | CASGRTTGTDTQYF | TGCGCCAGCGGACGGACTACTGGCACAGATACGCAGTATTTT
TRBJ1-5 | - | TRBV7-2 | - | CASSLRPVSNQPQHF | TGTGCCAGCAGCTTAAGGCCGGTTAGCAATCAGCCCCAGCATTTT
TRBJ1-5 | - | TRBV4-1 | - | CASSQVMLNQPQHF | TGCGCCAGCAGCCAAGTCATGCTAAATCAGCCCCAGCATTTT
TRBJ2-5 | - | TRBV18 | few | CASSPPTAETQYF | TGTGCCAGCTCACCACCGACAGCTGAGACCCAGTACTTC
TRBJ2-2 | - | TRBV5-1 | - | CASSSAPADNTGELFF | TGCGCCAGCAGCTCCGCTCCCGCGGATAACACCGGGGAGCTGTTTTTT
TRBJ2-5 | - | TRBV4-3 | - | CASSHAAGQGPLRETQYF | TGCGCCAGCAGCCACGCTGCGGGACAAGGGCCCCTAAGGGAGACCCAGTACTTC
TRBJ2-4 | - | TRBV29-1 | - | CSVGRVLAKNIQYF | TGCAGCGTTGGGCGCGTTCTAGCCAAAAACATTCAGTACTTC
TRBJ2-2 | - | TRBV7-2 | - | CASSPARTGELFF | TGTGCCAGCAGCCCCGCGAGGACCGGGGAGCTGTTTTTT
TRBJ1-5 | - | TRBV29-1 | - | CSVVGQPNQPQHF | TGCAGCGTTGTGGGACAACCCAATCAGCCCCAGCATTTT
TRBJ2-3 | TRBD1 | TRBV19 | few | CASRRGQGGTDTQYF | TGTGCCAGTAGGAGAGGACAGGGAGGCACAGATACGCAGTATTTT
TRBJ1-1 | TRBD1 | TRBV29-1 | - | CSSDRGTEAFF | TGCAGCTCGGACAGGGGCACTGAAGCTTTCTTT
TRBJ2-7 | - | TRBV7-2 | - | CASSLPGRTYEQYF | TGTGCCAGCAGCCTCCCCGGGCGTACCTACGAGCAGTACTTC
TRBJ1-1 | - | TRBV9 | - | CASSVAQNTEAFF | TGTGCCAGCAGCGTTGCACAGAACACTGAAGCTTTCTTT
TRBJ1-1 | - | TRBV30 | - | CAWSVWVDSATEAFF | TGTGCCTGGAGTGTATGGGTGGACAGTGCCACTGAAGCTTTCTTT
TRBJ2-3 | TRBD2 | TRBV29-1 | - | CSVEDLERGVPDTQYF | TGCAGCGTTGAAGATCTTGAGCGGGGAGTCCCAGATACGCAGTATTTT
TRBJ2-4 | TRBD2 | TRBV30 | - | CAWRGVAKNIQYF | TGTGCCTGGCGGGGGGTAGCCAAAAACATTCAGTACTTC
TRBJ1-5 | - | TRBV23-1 | - | CASSPLLRRRGNQPQHF | TGCGCCAGCAGCCCCCTTTTGAGGAGACGAGGGAATCAGCCCCAGCATTTT
TRBJ2-5 | TRBD2 | TRBV6-5 | - | CASRVLAGGGDQYF | TGTGCCAGCAGGGTACTAGCGGGCGGCGGAGACCAGTACTTC
TRBJ1-2 | - | TRBV30 | - | CAWGHYGYTF | TGTGCCTGGGGCCATTATGGCTACACCTTC
TRBJ2-5 | - | TRBV5-1 | - | CASSYNGQSQETQYF | TGCGCCAGCAGCTACAACGGACAGAGCCAAGAGACCCAGTACTTC
TRBJ2-3 | - | TRBV29-1 | - | CSVESRLSDTQYF | TGCAGCGTTGAATCCCGATTATCAGATACGCAGTATTTT
TRBJ2-3 | - | TRBV7-2 | - | CASSLVAGASTDTQYF | TGTGCCAGCAGCTTAGTCGCGGGGGCGAGCACAGATACGCAGTATTTT
TRBJ2-7 | TRBD1 | TRBV28 | - | CASRSAFRDRGYYEQYF | TGTGCCAGCAGATCCGCCTTCCGGGACAGGGGGTATTACGAGCAGTACTTC
TRBJ2-4 | - | TRBV28 | - | CASSLVVGVAKNIQYF | TGTGCCAGCAGTTTGGTTGTCGGGGTAGCCAAAAACATTCAGTACTTC
TRBJ2-6 | TRBD1 | TRBV9 | many | CASSARGRGTGANVLTF | TGTGCCAGCAGCGCCAGGGGGCGAGGAACTGGGGCCAACGTCCTGACTTTC
TRBJ1-5 | - | TRBV2 | - | CASSGAENQPQHF | TGTGCCAGCAGTGGAGCAGAGAATCAGCCCCAGCATTTT
TRBJ1-5 | - | TRBV11-1 | - | CASSLRGYGQPQHF | TGTGCCAGCAGCTTAAGGGGCTATGGTCAGCCCCAGCATTTT
TRBJ2-5 | TRBD2 | TRBV5-4 | once | CASSISGVWETQYF | TGTGCCAGCAGCATTAGCGGGGTGTGGGAGACCCAGTACTTC
TRBJ2-4 | - | TRBV4-1 | few | CASSQTPAGPSIQYF | TGCGCCAGCAGCCAGACTCCGGCCGGCCCCTCAATTCAGTACTTC
TRBJ1-1 | - | TRBV2 | - | CASSDFQDRLNTEAFF | TGTGCCAGCAGTGATTTCCAGGACAGACTAAACACTGAAGCTTTCTTT
TRBJ2-3 | - | TRBV5-1 | - | CASSSSGQATDTQYF | TGCGCCAGCAGCTCCTCAGGACAAGCCACAGATACGCAGTATTTT
TRBJ2-3 | TRBD1 | TRBV7-9 | few | CASSSTGSTDTQYF | TGTGCCAGCAGCTCGACAGGGAGCACAGATACGCAGTATTTT